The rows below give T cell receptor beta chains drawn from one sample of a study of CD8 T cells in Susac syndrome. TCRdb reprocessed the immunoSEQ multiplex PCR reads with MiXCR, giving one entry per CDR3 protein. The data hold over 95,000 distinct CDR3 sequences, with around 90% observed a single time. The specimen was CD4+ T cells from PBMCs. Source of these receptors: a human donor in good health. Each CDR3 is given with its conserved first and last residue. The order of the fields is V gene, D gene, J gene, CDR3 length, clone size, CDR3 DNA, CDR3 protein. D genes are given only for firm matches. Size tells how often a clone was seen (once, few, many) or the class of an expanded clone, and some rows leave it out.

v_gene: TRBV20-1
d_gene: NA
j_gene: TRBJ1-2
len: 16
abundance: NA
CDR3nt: TGCAGTGCTAGCATAGGTGGGGCAGGGACAAACTATGGCTACACCTTC
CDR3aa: CSASIGGAGTNYGYTF

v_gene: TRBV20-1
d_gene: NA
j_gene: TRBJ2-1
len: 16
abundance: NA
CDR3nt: TGCAGTGCTAGTCCCTTCGACACGAGCTCCTACAATGAGCAGTTCTTC
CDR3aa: CSASPFDTSSYNEQFF

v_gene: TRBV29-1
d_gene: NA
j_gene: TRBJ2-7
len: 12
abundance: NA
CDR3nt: TGCAGCGTTGCACAGGGTCTGTACGAGCAGTACTTC
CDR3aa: CSVAQGLYEQYF

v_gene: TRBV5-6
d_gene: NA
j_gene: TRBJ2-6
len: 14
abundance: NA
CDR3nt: TGTGCCAGCAGCTTGGACGGGACGAATTTATCCCTGACTTTC
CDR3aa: CASSLDGTNLSLTF

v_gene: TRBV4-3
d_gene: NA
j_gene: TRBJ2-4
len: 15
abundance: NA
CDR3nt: TGCGCCAGCAGCCAAGATCTCCTAGCCAAAAACATTCAGTACTTC
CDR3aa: CASSQDLLAKNIQYF

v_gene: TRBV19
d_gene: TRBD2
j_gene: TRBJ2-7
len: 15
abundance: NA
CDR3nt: TGTGCCAGTAGTCCGAGGACTAGCGGTCCCTACGAGCAGTACTTC
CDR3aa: CASSPRTSGPYEQYF

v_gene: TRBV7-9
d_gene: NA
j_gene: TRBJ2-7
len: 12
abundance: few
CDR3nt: TGTGCCAGCGAGTTAGACTCCTACGAGCAGTACTTC
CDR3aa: CASELDSYEQYF

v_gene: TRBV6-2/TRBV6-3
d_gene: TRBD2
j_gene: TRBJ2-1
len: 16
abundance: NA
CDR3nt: TGTGCCAGCACTCGAATCGGGACTATGAACGACAATGAGCAGTTCTTC
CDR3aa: CASTRIGTMNDNEQFF

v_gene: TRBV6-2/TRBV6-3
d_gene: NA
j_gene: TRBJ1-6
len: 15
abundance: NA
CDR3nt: TGTGCCAGCAGTTGGGGAGAAAGGGGCCAAGCACCCCTCCACTTT
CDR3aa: CASSWGERGQAPLHF

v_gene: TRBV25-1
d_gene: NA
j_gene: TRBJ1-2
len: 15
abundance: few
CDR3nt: TGTGCCAGCAGTGATCCAGGCAGGGAGGCCTATGGCTACACCTTC
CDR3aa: CASSDPGREAYGYTF

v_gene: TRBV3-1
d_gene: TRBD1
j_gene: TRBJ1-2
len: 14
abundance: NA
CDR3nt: TGTGCCAGCAGTCGGACAGGGGACCCGTATGGCTACACCTTC
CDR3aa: CASSRTGDPYGYTF

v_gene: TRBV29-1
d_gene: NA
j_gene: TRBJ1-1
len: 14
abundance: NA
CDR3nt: TGCAGCGTTGAGAATAGGGGCCGAAACACTGAAGCTTTCTTT
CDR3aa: CSVENRGRNTEAFF

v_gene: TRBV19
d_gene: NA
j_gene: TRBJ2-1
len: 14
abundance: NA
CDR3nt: TGTGCCAGTAGTATTCCATCCGGGCACAATGAGCAGTTCTTC
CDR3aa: CASSIPSGHNEQFF

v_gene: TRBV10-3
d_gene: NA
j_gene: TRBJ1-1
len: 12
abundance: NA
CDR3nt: TGTGCCATCAGTGAGACAGGGCCTGAAGCTTTCTTT
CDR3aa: CAISETGPEAFF

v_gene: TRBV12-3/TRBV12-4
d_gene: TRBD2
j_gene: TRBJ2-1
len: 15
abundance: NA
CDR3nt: TGTGCCAGCAGTTTAGGAGCGGGAGGGGGCAATGAGCAGTTCTTC
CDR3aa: CASSLGAGGGNEQFF

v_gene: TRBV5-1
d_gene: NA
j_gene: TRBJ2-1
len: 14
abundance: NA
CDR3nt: TGCGCCAGCAGCCGAGGGGGCTCCTACAATGAGCAGTTCTTC
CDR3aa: CASSRGGSYNEQFF

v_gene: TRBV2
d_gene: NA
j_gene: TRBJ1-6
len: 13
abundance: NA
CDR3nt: TGTGCCAGCATCCTCGGAAGTCTCCCACCCCTCCACTTT
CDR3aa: CASILGSLPPLHF

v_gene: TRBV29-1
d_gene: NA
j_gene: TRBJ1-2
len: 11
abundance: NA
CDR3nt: TGCAGCGTTGAGCTTCGAGATGGCTACACCTTC
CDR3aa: CSVELRDGYTF

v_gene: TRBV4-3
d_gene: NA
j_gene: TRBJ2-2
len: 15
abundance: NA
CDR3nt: TGCGCCAGCAGCCAGGGGGGAACTAGGACCGGGGAGCTGTTTTTT
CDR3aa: CASSQGGTRTGELFF

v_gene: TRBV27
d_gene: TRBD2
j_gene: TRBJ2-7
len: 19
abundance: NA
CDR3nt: TGTGCCAGCAGTTTATTCCGACCTCTAGCGGGCGGCAACTCCTACGAGCAGTACTTC
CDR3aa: CASSLFRPLAGGNSYEQYF

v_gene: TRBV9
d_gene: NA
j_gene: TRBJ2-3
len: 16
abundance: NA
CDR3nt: TGTGCCAGCAGCTCCATGGCGGGGCTTTCCACAGATACGCAGTATTTT
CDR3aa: CASSSMAGLSTDTQYF

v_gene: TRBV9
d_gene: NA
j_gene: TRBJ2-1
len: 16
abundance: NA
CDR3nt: TGTGCCAGCAGCGCCGAATTCGGGATCTCCTACAATGAGCAGTTCTTC
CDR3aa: CASSAEFGISYNEQFF

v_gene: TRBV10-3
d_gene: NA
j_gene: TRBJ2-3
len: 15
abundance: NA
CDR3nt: TGTGCCATCAGTGATCCCAGGGCTAGCACAGATACGCAGTATTTT
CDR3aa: CAISDPRASTDTQYF

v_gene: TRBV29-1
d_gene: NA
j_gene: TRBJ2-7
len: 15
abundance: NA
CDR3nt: TGCAGCGTTGAAGTTCAAGGACAGAGGTCCTACGAGCAGTACTTC
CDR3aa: CSVEVQGQRSYEQYF

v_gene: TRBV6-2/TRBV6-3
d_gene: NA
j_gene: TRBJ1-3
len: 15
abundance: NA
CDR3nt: TGTGCCAGCAGGAGGGACATGAGCTCTGGAAACACCATATATTTT
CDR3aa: CASRRDMSSGNTIYF

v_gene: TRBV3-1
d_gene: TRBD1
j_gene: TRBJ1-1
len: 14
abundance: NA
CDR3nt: TGTGCCAGCAGGTACAGGGGATCGAACACTGAAGCTTTCTTT
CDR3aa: CASRYRGSNTEAFF

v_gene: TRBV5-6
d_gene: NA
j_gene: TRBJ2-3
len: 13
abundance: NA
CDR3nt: TGTGCCAGCAGCTCGTACAGCACAGATACGCAGTATTTT
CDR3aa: CASSSYSTDTQYF

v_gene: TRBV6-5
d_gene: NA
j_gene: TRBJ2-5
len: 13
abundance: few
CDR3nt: TGTGCCACCCGAAGGACGGTCCAAGAGACCCAGTACTTC
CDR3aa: CATRRTVQETQYF

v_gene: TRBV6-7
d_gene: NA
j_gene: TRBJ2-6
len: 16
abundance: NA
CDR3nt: TGTGCCAGCAGTTACAGGACGCTGAAGAGGGCCAACGTCCTGACTTTC
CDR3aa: CASSYRTLKRANVLTF

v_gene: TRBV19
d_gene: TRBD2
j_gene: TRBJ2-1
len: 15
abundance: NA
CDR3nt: TGTGCCAGTAGCCCCAGCGGGGGCAACTACAATGAGCAGTTCTTC
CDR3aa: CASSPSGGNYNEQFF

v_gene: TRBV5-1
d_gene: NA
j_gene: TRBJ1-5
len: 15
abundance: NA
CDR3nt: TGCGCCAGCAGCTTGGAAGCAGGGGATGGTGCGCCCCAGCATTTT
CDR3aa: CASSLEAGDGAPQHF

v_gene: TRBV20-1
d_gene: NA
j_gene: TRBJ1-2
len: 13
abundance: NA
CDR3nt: TGCAGTGGGAAGACGGATCAAAACTATGGCTACACCTTC
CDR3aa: CSGKTDQNYGYTF

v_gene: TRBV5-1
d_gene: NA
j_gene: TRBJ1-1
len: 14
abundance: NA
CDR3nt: TGCGCCAGCAGCTTCCGGGGAGACACCACTGAAGCTTTCTTT
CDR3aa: CASSFRGDTTEAFF

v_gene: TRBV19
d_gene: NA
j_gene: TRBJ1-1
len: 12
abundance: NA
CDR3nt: TGTGCCAGTAGGCTGCTTGGCGCGAGGGCTTTCTTT
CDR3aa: CASRLLGARAFF

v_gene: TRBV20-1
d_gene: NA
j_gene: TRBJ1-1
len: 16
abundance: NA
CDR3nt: TGCAGTGCTAGAGATCCGAAAGGACAGCCGAACACTGAAGCTTTCTTT
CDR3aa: CSARDPKGQPNTEAFF